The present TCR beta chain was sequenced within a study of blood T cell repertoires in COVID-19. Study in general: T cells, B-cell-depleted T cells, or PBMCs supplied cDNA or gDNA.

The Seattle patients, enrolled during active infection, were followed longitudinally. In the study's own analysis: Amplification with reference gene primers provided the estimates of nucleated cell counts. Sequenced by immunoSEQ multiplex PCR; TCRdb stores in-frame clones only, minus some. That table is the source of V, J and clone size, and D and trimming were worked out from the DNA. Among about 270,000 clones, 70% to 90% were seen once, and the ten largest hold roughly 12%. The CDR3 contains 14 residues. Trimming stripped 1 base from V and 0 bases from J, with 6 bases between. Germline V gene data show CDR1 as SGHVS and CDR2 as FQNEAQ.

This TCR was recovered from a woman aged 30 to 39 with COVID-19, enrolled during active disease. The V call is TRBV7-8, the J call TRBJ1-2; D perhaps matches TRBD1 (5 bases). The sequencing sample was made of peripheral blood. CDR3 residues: CASSLVGANYGYTF. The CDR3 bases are TGTGCCAGCAGCTTAGTAGGGGCTAACTATGGCTACACCTTC.